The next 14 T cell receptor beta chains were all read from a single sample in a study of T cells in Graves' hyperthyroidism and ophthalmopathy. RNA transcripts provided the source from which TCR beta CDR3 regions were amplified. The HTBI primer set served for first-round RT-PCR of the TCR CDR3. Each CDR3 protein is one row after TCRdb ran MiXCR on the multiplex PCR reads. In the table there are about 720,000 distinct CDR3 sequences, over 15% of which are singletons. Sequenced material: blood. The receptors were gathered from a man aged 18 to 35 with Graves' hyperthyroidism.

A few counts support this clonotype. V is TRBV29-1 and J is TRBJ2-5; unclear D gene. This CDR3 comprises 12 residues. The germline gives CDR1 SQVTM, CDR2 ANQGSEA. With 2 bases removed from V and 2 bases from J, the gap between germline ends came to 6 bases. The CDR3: CSVERRQETQYF. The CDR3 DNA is TGCAGCGTTGAAAGGCGACAAGAGACCCAGTACTTC.

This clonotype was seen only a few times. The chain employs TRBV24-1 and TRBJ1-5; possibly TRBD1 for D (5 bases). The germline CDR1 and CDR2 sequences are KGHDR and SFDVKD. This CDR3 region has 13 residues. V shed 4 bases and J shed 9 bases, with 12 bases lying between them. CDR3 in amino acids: CATSEEERGPQHF. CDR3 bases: TGTGCCACCAGTGAGGAGGAAAGGGGGCCCCAGCATTTT.

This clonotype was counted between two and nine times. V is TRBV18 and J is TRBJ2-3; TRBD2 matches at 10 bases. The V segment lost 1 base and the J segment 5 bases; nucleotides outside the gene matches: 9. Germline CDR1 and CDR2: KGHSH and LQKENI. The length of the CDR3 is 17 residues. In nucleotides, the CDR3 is TGTGCCAGCTCACCACAGCCCGGGACTAGCGCCGGAGATACGCAGTATTTT. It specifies CASSPQPGTSAGDTQYF.

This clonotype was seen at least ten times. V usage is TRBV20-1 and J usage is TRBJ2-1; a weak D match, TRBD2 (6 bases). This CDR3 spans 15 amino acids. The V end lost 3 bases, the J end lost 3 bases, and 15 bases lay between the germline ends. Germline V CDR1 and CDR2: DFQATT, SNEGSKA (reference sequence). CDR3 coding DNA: TGCAGTGCTAGTTTAGCGGTTGGCTTCTACAATGAGCAGTTCTTC. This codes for CSASLAVGFYNEQFF.

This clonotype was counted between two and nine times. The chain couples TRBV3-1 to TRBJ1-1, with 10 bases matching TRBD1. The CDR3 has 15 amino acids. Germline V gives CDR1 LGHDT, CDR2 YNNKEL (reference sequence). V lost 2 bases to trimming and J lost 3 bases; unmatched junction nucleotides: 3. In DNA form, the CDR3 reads TGTGCCAGCAGCCAATACGGACAGGGGGACACTGAAGCTTTCTTT. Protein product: CASSQYGQGDTEAFF.

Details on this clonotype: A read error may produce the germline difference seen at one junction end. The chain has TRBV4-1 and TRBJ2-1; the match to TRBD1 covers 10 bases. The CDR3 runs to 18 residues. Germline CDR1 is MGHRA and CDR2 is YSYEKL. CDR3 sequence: CAGSSKGGQGEAYNEQFF. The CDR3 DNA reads TGCGCCGGCAGCTCGAAGGGCGGACAGGGGGAAGCCTACAATGAGCAGTTCTTC.

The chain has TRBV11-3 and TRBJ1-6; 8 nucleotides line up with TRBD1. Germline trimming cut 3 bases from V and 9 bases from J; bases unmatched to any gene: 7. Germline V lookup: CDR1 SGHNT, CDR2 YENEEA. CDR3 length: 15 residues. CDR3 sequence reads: CASSFHDRGSSPLHF. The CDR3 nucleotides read TGTGCCAGCAGCTTTCACGACAGGGGAAGTTCACCCCTCCACTTT.

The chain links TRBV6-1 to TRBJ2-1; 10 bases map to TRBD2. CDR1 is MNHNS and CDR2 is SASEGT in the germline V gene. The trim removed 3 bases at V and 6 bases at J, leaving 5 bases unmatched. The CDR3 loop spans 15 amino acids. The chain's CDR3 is CASSDLAGAFNEQFF. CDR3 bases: TGTGCCAGCAGTGATCTAGCGGGAGCTTTCAATGAGCAGTTCTTC.

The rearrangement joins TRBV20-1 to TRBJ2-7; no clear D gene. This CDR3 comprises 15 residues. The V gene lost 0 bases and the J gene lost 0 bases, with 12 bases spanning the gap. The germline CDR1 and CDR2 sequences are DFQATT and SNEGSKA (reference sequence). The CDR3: CSARDGIVNSYEQYF. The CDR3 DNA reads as TGCAGTGCTAGAGATGGTATAGTAAACTCCTACGAGCAGTACTTC.

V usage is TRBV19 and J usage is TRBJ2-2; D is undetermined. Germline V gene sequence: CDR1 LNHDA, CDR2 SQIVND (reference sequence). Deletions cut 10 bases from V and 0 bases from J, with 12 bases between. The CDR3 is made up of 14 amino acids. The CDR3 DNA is TGTGCCACCCAAGTGGATACGAACACCGGGGAGCTGTTTTTT. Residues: CATQVDTNTGELFF.

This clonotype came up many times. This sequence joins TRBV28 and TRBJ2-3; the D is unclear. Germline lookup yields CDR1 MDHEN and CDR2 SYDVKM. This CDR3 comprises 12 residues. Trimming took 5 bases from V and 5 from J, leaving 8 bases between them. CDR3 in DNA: TGTGCCAGCAGTAAACTGGGAGATACGCAGTATTTT. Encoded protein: CASSKLGDTQYF.

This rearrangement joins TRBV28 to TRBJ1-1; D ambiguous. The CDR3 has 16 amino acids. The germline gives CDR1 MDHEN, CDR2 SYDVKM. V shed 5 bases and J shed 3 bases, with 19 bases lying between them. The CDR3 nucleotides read TGTGCCAGCAGTCCTTTGGGCGGAGAGGCAGACACTGAAGCTTTCTTT. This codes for CASSPLGGEADTEAFF.

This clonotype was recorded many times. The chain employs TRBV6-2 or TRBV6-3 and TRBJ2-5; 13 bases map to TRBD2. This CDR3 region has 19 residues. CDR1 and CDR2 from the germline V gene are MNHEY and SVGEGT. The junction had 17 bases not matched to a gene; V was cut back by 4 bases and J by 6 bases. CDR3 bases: TGTGCCAGCAGTTCCCGACGCTTCGGACTAGCGGGAGTCTTGCAGACCCAGTACTTC. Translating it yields CASSSRRFGLAGVLQTQYF.

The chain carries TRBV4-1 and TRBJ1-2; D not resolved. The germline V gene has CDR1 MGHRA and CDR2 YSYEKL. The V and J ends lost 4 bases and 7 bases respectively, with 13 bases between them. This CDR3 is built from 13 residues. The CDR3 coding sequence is TGCGCCAGCAGCCTCACGCGGGGTAGTGGCTACACCTTC. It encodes CASSLTRGSGYTF.